This T cell receptor beta chain stems from a study of CD4+ T cells in melanoma. General observations from the study: A reported correlation linked neoantigen-specific CD4+ T cells to CD8+, macrophage and B cell function. Neoantigen-specific CD4+ T cells in melanoma reportedly had diverse differentiation states.

Measured with immunoSEQ multiplex PCR; TCRdb has only the in-frame clones, and not every one. The sample has over 5,500 clones, about 50% seen once. Looked up from germline, CDR1 is MNHEY and CDR2 is SMNVEV (reference sequence). CDR3 length: 15 amino acids. Between the trimmed V and J ends, which lost 3 bases and 4 bases, there was a span of 16 bases. On this clone itself: Its antigen is still unknown.

This clonotype was obtained from a human donor with melanoma. Input material: cells from a culture (not recorded whether cultured in vitro). The V gene is TRBV27, the J gene TRBJ2-7, with a tentative D call TRBD1 (6 bases). The CDR3 region is CASSFRGGQGYEQYF. Written as DNA, the CDR3 is TGTGCCAGCAGTTTTAGAGGGGGTCAGGGGTACGAGCAGTACTTC.